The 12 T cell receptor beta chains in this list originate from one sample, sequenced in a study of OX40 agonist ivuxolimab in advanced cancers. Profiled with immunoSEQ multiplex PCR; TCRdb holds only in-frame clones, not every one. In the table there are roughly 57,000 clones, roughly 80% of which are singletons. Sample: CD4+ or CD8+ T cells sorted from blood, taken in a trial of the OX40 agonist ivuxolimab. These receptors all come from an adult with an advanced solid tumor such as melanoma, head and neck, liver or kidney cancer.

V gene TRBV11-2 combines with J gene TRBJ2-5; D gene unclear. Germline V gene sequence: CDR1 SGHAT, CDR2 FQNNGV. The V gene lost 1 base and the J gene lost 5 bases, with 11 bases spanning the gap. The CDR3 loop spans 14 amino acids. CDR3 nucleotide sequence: TGTGCCAGCAGCTTAGTACCCGGTCCTGAGACCCAGTACTTC. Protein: CASSLVPGPETQYF. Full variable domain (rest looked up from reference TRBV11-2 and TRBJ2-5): EAGVAQSPRYKIIEKRQSVAFWCNPISGHATLYWYQQILGQGPKLLIQFQNNGVVDDSQLPKDRFSAERLKGVDSTLKIQPAKLEDSAVYLCASSLVPGPETQYFGPGTRLLVL.

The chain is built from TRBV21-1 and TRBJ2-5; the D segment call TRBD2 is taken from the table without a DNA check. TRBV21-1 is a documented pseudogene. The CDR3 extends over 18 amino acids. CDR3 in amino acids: CASSKSGLAGVGGETQYF. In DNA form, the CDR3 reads TGTGCCAGCAGCAAATCCGGGCTAGCGGGAGTAGGAGGGGAGACCCAGTACTTC.

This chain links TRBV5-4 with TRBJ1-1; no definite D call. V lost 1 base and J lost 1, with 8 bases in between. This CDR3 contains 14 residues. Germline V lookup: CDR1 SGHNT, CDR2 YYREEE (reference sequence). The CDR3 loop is CASSLHGPNTEAFF. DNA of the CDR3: TGTGCCAGCAGCTTGCACGGGCCGAACACTGAAGCTTTCTTT.

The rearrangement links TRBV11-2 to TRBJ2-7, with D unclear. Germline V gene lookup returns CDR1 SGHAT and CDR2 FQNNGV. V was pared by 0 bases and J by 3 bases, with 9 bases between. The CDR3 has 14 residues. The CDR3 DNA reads TGTGCCAGCAGCTTAGATAGAAGGGTCTACGAGCAGTACTTC. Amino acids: CASSLDRRVYEQYF.

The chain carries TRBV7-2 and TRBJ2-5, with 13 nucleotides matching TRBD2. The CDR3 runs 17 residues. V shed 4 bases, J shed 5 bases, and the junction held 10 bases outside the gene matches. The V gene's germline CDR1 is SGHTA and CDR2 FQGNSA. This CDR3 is CASSWGRTSGSGETQYF. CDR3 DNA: TGTGCCAGCAGCTGGGGGCGGACTAGCGGGAGTGGGGAGACCCAGTACTTC.

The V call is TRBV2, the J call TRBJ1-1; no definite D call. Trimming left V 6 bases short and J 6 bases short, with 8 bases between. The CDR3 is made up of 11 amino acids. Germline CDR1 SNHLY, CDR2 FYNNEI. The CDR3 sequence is CASSLSPEAFF. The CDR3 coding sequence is TGTGCCAGCAGCTTGTCCCCTGAAGCTTTCTTT.

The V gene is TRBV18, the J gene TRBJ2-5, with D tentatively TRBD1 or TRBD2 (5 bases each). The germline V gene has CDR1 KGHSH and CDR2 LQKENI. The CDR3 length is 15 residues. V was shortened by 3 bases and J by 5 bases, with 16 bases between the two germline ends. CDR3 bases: TGTGCCAGCTCACCTGGGACGAAGGAGCGGGAGACCCAGTACTTC. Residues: CASSPGTKERETQYF. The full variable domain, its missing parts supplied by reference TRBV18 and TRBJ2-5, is NAGVMQNPRHLVRRRGQEARLRCSPMKGHSHVYWYRQLPEEGLKFMVYLQKENIIDESGMPKERFSAEFPKEGPSILRIQQVVRGDSAAYFCASSPGTKERETQYFGPGTRLLVL.

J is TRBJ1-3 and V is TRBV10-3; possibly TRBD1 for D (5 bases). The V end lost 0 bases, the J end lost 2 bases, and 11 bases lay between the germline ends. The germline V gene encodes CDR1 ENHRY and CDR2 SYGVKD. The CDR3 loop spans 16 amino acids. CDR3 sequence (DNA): TGTGCCATCAGTGAGTCTGGGGGGAGTCCTGGAAACACCATATATTTT. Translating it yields CAISESGGSPGNTIYF.

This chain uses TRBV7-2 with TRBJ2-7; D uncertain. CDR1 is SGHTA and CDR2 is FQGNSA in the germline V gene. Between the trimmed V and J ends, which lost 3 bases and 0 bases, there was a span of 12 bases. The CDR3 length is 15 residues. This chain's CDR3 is CASSFPAVASYEQYF. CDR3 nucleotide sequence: TGTGCCAGCAGCTTCCCCGCCGTCGCCTCCTACGAGCAGTACTTC.

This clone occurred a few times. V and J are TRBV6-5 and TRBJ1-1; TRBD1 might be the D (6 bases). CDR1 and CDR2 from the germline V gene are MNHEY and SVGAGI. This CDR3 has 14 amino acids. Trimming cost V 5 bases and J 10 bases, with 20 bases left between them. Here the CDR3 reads CASSESRGNTAAFF. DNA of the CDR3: TGTGCCAGCAGTGAATCTAGGGGGAACACGGCAGCTTTCTTT.

The CDR3: CASSLGKGGGDEQYF. The CDR3 region has the DNA TGTGCCAGCTCACTCGGTAAGGGGGGGGGCGACGAGCAGTACTTC. This chain joins TRBV18 and TRBJ2-7; D is possibly TRBD2 (7 bases). Germline V lookup: CDR1 KGHSH, CDR2 LQKENI. The CDR3 loop spans 15 amino acids. V was shortened by 4 bases and J by 5 bases, with 18 bases between the two germline ends. The variable domain in full, with the rest retrieved from reference TRBV18 and TRBJ2-7, is NAGVMQNPRHLVRRRGQEARLRCSPMKGHSHVYWYRQLPEEGLKFMVYLQKENIIDESGMPKERFSAEFPKEGPSILRIQQVVRGDSAAYFCASSLGKGGGDEQYFGPGTRLTVT.

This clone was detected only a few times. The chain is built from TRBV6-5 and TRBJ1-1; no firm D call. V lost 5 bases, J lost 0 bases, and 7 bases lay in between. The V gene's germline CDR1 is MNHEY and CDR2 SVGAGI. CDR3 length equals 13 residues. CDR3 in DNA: TGTGCCAGCAGTGCGAAGGTGAACACTGAAGCTTTCTTT. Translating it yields CASSAKVNTEAFF.